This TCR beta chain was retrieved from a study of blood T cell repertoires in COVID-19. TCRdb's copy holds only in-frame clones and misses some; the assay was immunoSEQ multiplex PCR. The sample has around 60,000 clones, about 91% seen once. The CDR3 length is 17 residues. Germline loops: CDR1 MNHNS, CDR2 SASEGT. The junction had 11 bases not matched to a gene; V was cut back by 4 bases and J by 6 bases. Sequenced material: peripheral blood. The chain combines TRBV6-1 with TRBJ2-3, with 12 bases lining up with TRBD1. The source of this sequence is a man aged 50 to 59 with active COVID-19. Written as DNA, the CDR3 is TGTGCCAGCAGTGCCGGGGATGGGACAGGGGGCAGGGATACGCAGTATTTT. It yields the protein CASSAGDGTGGRDTQYF.